This T cell receptor beta chain was recovered during a study of CD8 T cells in ankylosing spondylitis. The CDR3 consists of 14 residues. CDR1 is DFQATT, CDR2 SNEGSKA, per germline (reference sequence). V lost 0 bases and J 0 bases, leaving 7 bases between the germline ends. In making TCR beta libraries, quantitative 5'-RACE with molecular barcodes was used. TCRdb re-called the 5' RACE reads with MiXCR, one entry per CDR3 protein. The data show some 240,000 distinct CDR3 sequences, 20% to 30% seen once. Broader study findings: Researchers reportedly found disease-linked clones significantly enriched in matched ankylosing spondylitis synovial fluid. Those disease-linked clones were CD8+; they were also relatively rare in peripheral blood. Ankylosing spondylitis blood appeared to be characterized by a TCR beta motif of several highly homologous variants.

This clonotype was observed many times. Its antigen is unknown. The chain has TRBV20-1 and TRBJ2-3; D ambiguous. The material sequenced was blood, either unsorted or a sorted T cell fraction (not recorded which). The TCR originated in a male donor with ankylosing spondylitis or in good health (not recorded which). This CDR3 reads CSARDWTSTDTQYF. CDR3 in DNA: TGCAGTGCTAGAGATTGGACGAGCACAGATACGCAGTATTTT.